Reported below is one T cell receptor beta chain. These data belong to a study of cytomegalovirus exposure and HLA in healthy donors. With 60 Vbeta and 13 Jbeta primers, the PCR was carried out. Sequencing used immunoSEQ multiplex PCR; TCRdb keeps in-frame clones, though not all of them. The table has fewer than 150,000 clones, 75% to 85% seen once; the top ten hold 7.5% to 9.5%. V gave up 0 bases and J gave up 1 base, with 3 bases separating them. The length of the CDR3 is 13 residues. Germline V CDR1 and CDR2: SGHRS, YFSETQ. Unrecorded immune exposure was likely among donors, who were nominally healthy when sampled.

The chain joins TRBV5-1 to TRBJ2-3; D gene ambiguous. This TCR derives from a female donor in good health and CMV-seropositive. Sequenced sample: PBMCs. The CDR3 nucleotides read TGCGCCAGCAGCTTGGCCGGCACAGATACGCAGTATTTT. Encoded protein: CASSLAGTDTQYF.